One and the same sample provided the 19 T cell receptor beta chains below, sequenced in a study of blood T cell repertoires in COVID-19. Data came from immunoSEQ multiplex PCR; TCRdb stores just in-frame clones and leaves some out. The profile shows some 260,000 clones, about 90% of them singletons. Input material: PBMCs or T cells enriched from blood (not recorded which). These receptors came from a woman younger than 45 with acute COVID-19.

The chain joins TRBV2 to TRBJ1-5, with 10 bases matching TRBD1. This CDR3 has 15 residues. Germline CDR1 reads SNHLY; CDR2 reads FYNNEI. V lost 1 base to trimming and J lost 6 bases; unmatched junction nucleotides: 3. CDR3 protein: CASSEGQGAGQPQHF. In DNA form, the CDR3 reads TGTGCCAGCAGTGAAGGACAGGGGGCAGGTCAGCCCCAGCATTTT.

This chain links TRBV5-5 with TRBJ1-3, with TRBD1 matching over 7 bases. The CDR3 has 15 amino acids. Germline CDR1 reads SGHKS; CDR2 reads YYEKEE (reference sequence). V lost 3 bases to trimming and J lost 4 bases; unmatched junction nucleotides: 7. This CDR3 reads CASSYETGNGNTIYF. CDR3 sequence (DNA): TGTGCCAGCAGCTACGAGACAGGGAACGGAAACACCATATATTTT.

The chain combines TRBV10-3 with TRBJ1-4; D call uncertain. With 0 bases removed from V and 5 bases from J, the gap between germline ends came to 10 bases. CDR3 size: 15 residues. CDR1 and CDR2 from the germline V gene are ENHRY and SYGVKD. The CDR3 protein is CAISESTQRNEKLFF. The DNA of the CDR3 is TGTGCCATCAGTGAGTCGACCCAGAGGAATGAAAAACTGTTTTTT.

J is TRBJ1-5 and V is TRBV19, with D hard to call. The CDR3 covers 13 residues. Germline CDR1 is LNHDA and CDR2 is SQIVND (reference sequence). Trimming shortened V by 3 bases and J by 5 bases, and 8 bases separated the two germline ends. CDR3 protein: CASSMGQDQPQHF. Written as DNA, the CDR3 is TGTGCCAGTAGTATGGGTCAGGATCAGCCCCAGCATTTT.

This rearrangement joins TRBV7-2 to TRBJ2-1; 10 bases agree with TRBD2. Germline CDR1 SGHTA, CDR2 FQGNSA. V lost 5 bases and J lost 6; bases outside the gene matches: 7. The CDR3 consists of 15 residues. The CDR3 region is CASSPSGSLGNEQFF. The CDR3 nucleotides are TGTGCCAGCAGCCCTAGCGGGAGTTTAGGCAATGAGCAGTTCTTC.

The chain is built from TRBV28 and TRBJ2-5; D perhaps matches TRBD2 (7 bases). The CDR3 is made up of 16 amino acids. Germline values: CDR1 MDHEN, CDR2 SYDVKM. The V end lost 1 base, the J end lost 1 base, and 13 bases lay between the germline ends. CDR3 DNA sequence: TGTGCCAGCAGTTTATTAAGGGGGGGGCCCCAAGAGACCCAGTACTTC. This codes for CASSLLRGGPQETQYF. Supplemented by reference TRBV28 and TRBJ2-5, the full variable domain reads DVKVTQSSRYLVKRTGEKVFLECVQDMDHENMFWYRQDPGLGLRLIYFSYDVKMKEKGDIPEGYSVSREKKERFSLILESASTNQTSMYLCASSLLRGGPQETQYFGPGTRLLVL.

The gene calls are TRBV9 and TRBJ2-4; D perhaps matches TRBD2 (5 bases). V lost 4 bases, J lost 1 base, and 18 bases lay in between. Germline CDR1 is SGDLS and CDR2 is YYNGEE. This CDR3 comprises 17 residues. The CDR3: CASSPRGGGGAKNIQYF. The CDR3 DNA reads as TGTGCCAGCAGCCCCCGAGGAGGCGGCGGGGCCAAAAACATTCAGTACTTC.

V usage is TRBV5-1 and J usage is TRBJ2-7, with a tentative D call TRBD1 (7 bases). CDR1 and CDR2 from the germline V gene are SGHRS and YFSETQ. This CDR3 comprises 13 residues. V was cut by 7 bases and J by 2 bases, with 13 bases left in between. The CDR3 is CASSRGAPYEQYF. CDR3 nucleotides: TGCGCCAGCTCCAGGGGGGCGCCCTACGAGCAGTACTTC.

The chain employs TRBV6-5 and TRBJ1-1; D possibly corresponds to TRBD1 (6 bases). From germline, CDR1 is MNHEY and CDR2 SVGAGI. The CDR3 is made up of 11 amino acids. The ends were cut back, 6 bases at V and 8 bases at J, with 10 bases in the middle. The CDR3 spells CASSQGQEAFF. In nucleotides, the CDR3 is TGTGCCAGCAGCCAAGGACAGGAAGCTTTCTTT.

The chain carries TRBV3-1 (or the pseudogene TRBV3-2) and TRBJ2-5; D gene ambiguous. The CDR3 runs 11 residues. Germline V CDR1 and CDR2: LGHDT, YNNKEL (reference sequence). V was clipped by 3 bases and J by 5 bases, with 4 bases between them. CDR3 DNA: TGTGCCAGCAGCCAGCGGGAGACCCAGTACTTC. Its translation is CASSQRETQYF.

This clone was observed a single time. The chain is built from TRBV29-1 and TRBJ2-5, with a weak D call TRBD1 (5 bases). V was trimmed by 4 bases and J by 4 bases, leaving 16 bases between them. Per the germline V gene, CDR1 is SQVTM and CDR2 is ANQGSEA. The CDR3 loop spans 14 amino acids. CDR3 protein: CSVVVYRSSETQYF. In DNA form, the CDR3 reads TGCAGCGTTGTAGTTTACAGGAGCTCAGAGACCCAGTACTTC.

This chain joins TRBV3-1 (or the pseudogene TRBV3-2) and TRBJ2-1; TRBD2 matches at 9 bases. This CDR3 is 18 amino acids long. The J segment lost 8 bases and the V segment lost 1 base, leaving 15 bases of the junction unmatched. The germline V gene encodes CDR1 LGHDT and CDR2 YNNKEL (reference sequence). This CDR3 reads CASSQVLLRTSDSDEQFF. The CDR3 DNA is TGTGCCAGCAGCCAAGTCCTACTCAGGACTAGCGACAGTGATGAGCAGTTCTTC.

The genes are TRBV6-5 and TRBJ1-1; TRBD1 aligns across 10 bases. The germline CDR1 and CDR2 sequences are MNHEY and SVGAGI. CDR3 size: 14 residues. Trimming cost V 5 bases and J 7 bases; bases outside gene matches: 7. The CDR3 region is CASSPGQGFGEAFF. CDR3 bases: TGTGCCAGCAGTCCGGGACAGGGGTTCGGTGAAGCTTTCTTT.

This chain joins TRBV27 and TRBJ2-6; TRBD1 aligns across 7 bases. This CDR3 comprises 18 residues. Unmatched junction bases numbered 13, after V lost 8 bases and J lost 0 bases. The germline V gene has CDR1 MNHEY and CDR2 SMNVEV (reference sequence). In nucleotides, the CDR3 is TGTGCCAGCTTTTTGCAGGGGGTCCCGACCTCTGGGGCCAACGTCCTGACTTTC. Protein product: CASFLQGVPTSGANVLTF.

The chain employs TRBV30 and TRBJ1-1; 8 nucleotides align to TRBD1. Per germline, CDR1 GTSNPN and CDR2 SVGIG (reference sequence). The ends lost 1 base at V and 0 bases at J; junction bases unmatched: 4. CDR3 length: 15 amino acids. In DNA, the CDR3 is TGTGCCTGGAGTGCCTGGGACAGGATGAACACTGAAGCTTTCTTT. Its protein product is CAWSAWDRMNTEAFF.

The chain links TRBV6-4 to TRBJ2-1; the match to TRBD2 covers 13 bases. V lost 6 bases, J lost 7 bases, and 6 bases stayed unmatched. The CDR3 extends over 15 amino acids. The germline CDR1 and CDR2 sequences are MRHNA and SNTAGT. CDR3: CASSLLAGGGNEQFF. The CDR3 region has the DNA TGTGCCAGCAGCCTACTAGCGGGAGGGGGTAATGAGCAGTTCTTC.

V is TRBV7-2 and J is TRBJ2-3, with TRBD1 identical over 11 bases. This CDR3 contains 16 residues. CDR1 and CDR2 from the germline V gene are SGHTA and FQGNSA. With V trimmed by 4 bases and J by 5 bases, 8 bases remained unmatched. CDR3 in amino acids: CASSSGQGAGLDTQYF. As DNA, the CDR3 is TGTGCCAGCAGCTCTGGACAGGGGGCTGGGTTAGATACGCAGTATTTT. The whole variable domain, remainder taken from reference TRBV7-2 and TRBJ2-3, is GAGVSQSPSNKVTEKGKDVELRCDPISGHTALYWYRQSLGQGLEFLIYFQGNSAPDKSGLPSDRFSAERTGGSVSTLTIQRTQQEDSAVYLCASSSGQGAGLDTQYFGPGTRLTVL.

This rearrangement joins TRBV25-1 to TRBJ2-7, with D maybe TRBD1 (7 bases). Germline CDR1 reads MGHDK; CDR2 reads SYGVNS. The ends were cut back, 3 bases at V and 0 bases at J, with 9 bases in the middle. The CDR3 has 14 residues. CDR3 DNA sequence: TGTGCCAGCAGTGACAGGGGGGTCTCCTACGAGCAGTACTTC. Translated, it gives CASSDRGVSYEQYF.

The CDR3 is CSVVVTFNTEAFF. The CDR3 DNA reads TGCAGCGTTGTGGTGACATTCAACACTGAAGCTTTCTTT. The V call is TRBV29-1, the J call TRBJ1-1; D is undetermined. Trimming shortened V by 4 bases and J by 2 bases, and 11 bases separated the two germline ends. This CDR3 contains 13 residues. CDR1 and CDR2 (germline): SQVTM, ANQGSEA.